Below are 30 T cell receptor beta chains sequenced from a single sample in a study of T cell changes during pregnancy in multiple sclerosis. Clones were sequenced by immunoSEQ multiplex PCR, and TCRdb holds only the in-frame ones, with some missing. Seen here are 30,000 to 40,000 clones, 70% to 90% observed once, and the top ten hold roughly 0.52%. The input for sequencing was CD4+ T cells from peripheral blood mononuclear cells, taken before pregnancy. The receptors originated from a female donor with multiple sclerosis, enrolled in a pregnancy study.

The chain uses TRBV19 and TRBJ2-7; 8 positions match TRBD1. There are 16 residues in the CDR3. V trimming: 1 base; J trimming: 4 bases; junction bases outside the gene matches: 9. Germline CDR1 and CDR2: LNHDA and SQIVND (reference sequence). The CDR3 DNA follows: TGTGCCAGTAGTATAGCCCAGACAGGGGCGGCTTACGAGCAGTACTTC. This encodes CASSIAQTGAAYEQYF.

This clone showed up just a few times. This sequence joins TRBV7-2 and TRBJ2-5; no reliable D call. V lost 0 bases and J lost 3, with 5 bases in between. CDR1 is SGHTA and CDR2 is FQGNSA in the germline V gene. The CDR3 length is 13 residues. Written as DNA, the CDR3 is TGTGCCAGCAGCTTAGCCCGGGAAGAGACCCAGTACTTC. Its protein product is CASSLAREETQYF.

The V and J genes are TRBV2 and TRBJ2-7, with TRBD1 identical over 7 bases. CDR3 size: 12 residues. The germline CDR1 and CDR2 sequences are SNHLY and FYNNEI. After removal of 3 bases from V and 4 bases from J, the junction contained 0 bases not matched to a gene. The chain's CDR3 is CASSDRGYEQYF. CDR3 coding DNA: TGTGCCAGCAGTGACAGGGGGTACGAGCAGTACTTC.

The rearrangement uses TRBV30 and TRBJ2-7; maybe TRBD2 (5 bases). V gave up 5 bases and J gave up 0 bases, with 8 bases separating them. Germline values: CDR1 GTSNPN, CDR2 SVGIG (reference sequence). The length of the CDR3 is 12 residues. CDR3 nucleotides: TGTGCCTGGGGACTGAGCTCCTACGAGCAGTACTTC. Translation: CAWGLSSYEQYF.

The J gene is TRBJ2-7, the V gene TRBV5-1; 10 bases match TRBD1. The V gene end was trimmed by 1 base and the J gene end by 2 bases; junction bases not matched to a gene: 3. CDR3 length equals 15 residues. In germline, CDR1 is SGHRS, CDR2 YFSETQ. CDR3 loop: CASSLLGQGTYEQYF. For the CDR3, the DNA is TGCGCCAGCAGCTTGTTGGGACAGGGGACCTACGAGCAGTACTTC.

The chain combines TRBV7-9 with TRBJ1-2; maybe TRBD1 (6 bases). The CDR3 loop spans 15 amino acids. CDR1 SEHNR and CDR2 FQNEAQ come from the germline V gene (reference sequence). Trimming pared 2 bases from V and 4 bases from J, leaving 14 bases between. CDR3 in amino acids: CASSLKAGEVYGYTF. For the CDR3, the DNA is TGTGCCAGCAGCTTAAAAGCAGGGGAAGTCTATGGCTACACCTTC.

V and J are TRBV30 and TRBJ2-5, with D tentatively TRBD2 (6 bases). The V and J ends lost 5 bases and 5 bases respectively, with 21 bases between them. Per the germline V gene, CDR1 is GTSNPN and CDR2 is SVGIG (reference sequence). The CDR3 has 15 amino acids. The CDR3: CAWGAGGARGETQYF. The CDR3, as DNA: TGTGCCTGGGGGGCGGGCGGGGCTCGAGGGGAGACCCAGTACTTC.

The rearrangement links TRBV5-1 to TRBJ1-1; D is perhaps TRBD1 (6 bases). This CDR3 is built from 16 residues. Trimming took off 0 bases at V and 5 bases at J, with 17 bases between the two ends. Germline lookup yields CDR1 SGHRS and CDR2 YFSETQ. CDR3: CASSLGLAGVGTEAFF. In nucleotides, the CDR3 is TGCGCCAGCAGCTTGGGCTTGGCAGGGGTGGGTACTGAAGCTTTCTTT.

The CDR3 protein is CASSLARGGFEAFF. The CDR3 DNA reads TGCGCCAGCAGCTTGGCTCGGGGGGGGTTTGAAGCTTTCTTT. The V call is TRBV5-1, the J call TRBJ1-1, with D possibly being TRBD1 (5 bases). CDR1 and CDR2 (germline): SGHRS, YFSETQ. This CDR3 contains 14 residues. V lost 0 bases to trimming and J lost 7 bases, with 13 bases between them.

The chain has TRBV10-3 and TRBJ1-1; D remains ambiguous. Germline V gives CDR1 ENHRY, CDR2 SYGVKD. The ends were cut back, 7 bases at V and 1 base at J, with 13 bases in the middle. The length of the CDR3 is 14 residues. Here the CDR3 reads CAINGGSGNTEAFF. CDR3 DNA: TGTGCCATCAACGGCGGCAGTGGGAACACTGAAGCTTTCTTT.

This sequence joins TRBV4-1 and TRBJ1-1; tentatively, D is TRBD1 (5 bases). CDR1 MGHRA and CDR2 YSYEKL come from the germline V gene. CDR3 size: 14 residues. V lost 2 bases, J lost 1 base, and 8 bases lay in between. CDR3 nucleotides: TGCGCCAGCAGCCAACAGGGTTCGAACACTGAAGCTTTCTTT. Translated: CASSQQGSNTEAFF.

The V gene is TRBV6-1, the J gene TRBJ2-3, with 8 bases lining up with TRBD2. This CDR3 comprises 15 residues. In germline, CDR1 is MNHNS, CDR2 SASEGT. V gave up 2 bases and J gave up 4 bases; unmatched junction bases: 5. The CDR3 nucleotides read TGTGCCAGCAGTGAACGGGGGGGGCACTCAGATACGCAGTATTTT. This gives the protein CASSERGGHSDTQYF.

The chain combines TRBV28 with TRBJ1-1, with D possibly TRBD1 on 6 matching bases. CDR1 is MDHEN, CDR2 SYDVKM, per germline. The CDR3 length is 14 residues. Trimming shortened V by 2 bases and J by 0 bases, and 7 bases separated the two germline ends. DNA for the CDR3: TGTGCCAGCAGTTTAGCAGGGGTGAACACTGAAGCTTTCTTT. Its translation: CASSLAGVNTEAFF. Variable domain in full (rest from reference TRBV28 and TRBJ1-1): DVKVTQSSRYLVKRTGEKVFLECVQDMDHENMFWYRQDPGLGLRLIYFSYDVKMKEKGDIPEGYSVSREKKERFSLILESASTNQTSMYLCASSLAGVNTEAFFGQGTRLTVV.

The chain couples TRBV28 to TRBJ1-4; 9 bases are a match to TRBD1. V was clipped by 4 bases and J by 5 bases; unmatched bases: 5. The CDR3 has 15 residues. Germline V gene sequence: CDR1 MDHEN, CDR2 SYDVKM. The CDR3 DNA is TGTGCCAGCAGTTCAACCGGGACAGGGAATGAAAAACTGTTTTTT. This sequence encodes CASSSTGTGNEKLFF.

The V call is TRBV19, the J call TRBJ1-2; TRBD1 matches at 12 bases. With 5 bases clipped from V and 5 bases from J, the junction kept 6 bases outside the gene matches. Germline CDR1 LNHDA, CDR2 SQIVND (reference sequence). CDR3 length: 15 residues. The CDR3 reads CASSSGQGARYGYTF. Written as DNA, the CDR3 is TGTGCCAGTAGTTCGGGACAGGGGGCGCGGTATGGCTACACCTTC.

J is TRBJ2-2 and V is TRBV2, with TRBD2 as a possible D gene (5 bases). Trimming removed 3 bases from V and 6 bases from J, with 11 bases in between. The CDR3 has 14 amino acids. Germline CDR1 reads SNHLY; CDR2 reads FYNNEI. This CDR3 reads CASSEVGAAGELFF. The DNA of the CDR3 is TGTGCCAGCAGTGAGGTGGGAGCCGCCGGGGAGCTGTTTTTT.

V and J are TRBV29-1 and TRBJ1-2, with D maybe TRBD1 (5 bases). The length of the CDR3 is 13 residues. Germline V gives CDR1 SQVTM, CDR2 ANQGSEA. Between the trimmed V and J ends, which lost 2 bases and 4 bases, there was a span of 11 bases. Here the CDR3 reads CSVERGISYGYTF. The DNA of the CDR3 is TGCAGCGTTGAAAGGGGAATATCCTATGGCTACACCTTC.

V and J are TRBV7-6 and TRBJ2-7; 11 bases are shared with TRBD1. CDR3 length: 14 residues. Germline CDR1 SGHVS, CDR2 FNYEAQ. J was trimmed by 6 bases and V by 5 bases; bases with no gene match: 6. The DNA for the CDR3 is TGTGCCAGCAGCCTGGGACAGGGGGGTCGCGAGCAGTACTTC. Translating it yields CASSLGQGGREQYF.

This clone was seen just once. Other DNA variants within this sample encode the same CDR3. V is TRBV2 and J is TRBJ2-1, with 11 bases aligning to TRBD2. The CDR3 is made up of 13 amino acids. CDR1 and CDR2 (germline): SNHLY, FYNNEI. V dropped 8 bases and J dropped 5; count of bases not matched to a gene: 2. The CDR3, as DNA: TGTGCCAGCCGACTAGCGGGGAACAATGAGCAGTTCTTC. This encodes CASRLAGNNEQFF.

The chain joins TRBV5-8 to TRBJ2-1, with 10 bases aligning to TRBD2. CDR3 size: 15 residues. With V trimmed by 0 bases and J by 5 bases, 2 bases remained unmatched. The V gene's germline CDR1 is SGHTS and CDR2 YDEGEE. For the CDR3, the DNA is TGTGCCAGCAGCTTGGTCCTAGCGGGGGACAATGAGCAGTTCTTC. Its translation is CASSLVLAGDNEQFF.

As concerns this clone: Mismatch with germline at one junction end may stem from a read error. The V call is TRBV7-7, the J call TRBJ2-2, with 8 bases that match TRBD2. This CDR3 contains 15 residues. Germline loops: CDR1 SSHAT, CDR2 FNYEAQ (reference sequence). CDR3 DNA sequence: TGTGCTAGCAGCTTATATCGGGGGGGCACCGGGGAGCTGTTTTTT. It encodes CASSLYRGGTGELFF.

V is TRBV6-5 and J is TRBJ1-1; D remains unclear. From germline, CDR1 is MNHEY and CDR2 SVGAGI. V lost 4 bases, J lost 3 bases, and 3 bases lay in between. The CDR3 loop spans 11 amino acids. The CDR3: CASSSDTEAFF. In nucleotides, the CDR3 is TGTGCCAGCAGTTCGGACACTGAAGCTTTCTTT.

This clone was seen just once. This chain connects TRBV29-1 to TRBJ1-1; TRBD1 agrees at 8 bases. Germline-derived CDR1 and CDR2 are SQVTM and ANQGSEA. J lost 6 bases, V lost 4 bases, and 19 bases had no gene match. The CDR3 extends over 17 amino acids. CDR3 sequence: CSVARYSGTGASAEAFF. CDR3 DNA: TGCAGCGTTGCCAGGTATTCGGGGACAGGAGCGTCAGCTGAAGCTTTCTTT.

The chain uses TRBV7-9 and TRBJ1-2; 10 nucleotides agree with TRBD1. Germline V gene data show CDR1 as SEHNR and CDR2 as FQNEAQ (reference sequence). The CDR3 consists of 15 residues. The trim removed 8 bases at V and 3 bases at J, leaving 9 bases unmatched. In DNA, the CDR3 is TGTGCCAGCTCTCCTGCCGGGACAGGGGACTATGGCTACACCTTC. It specifies CASSPAGTGDYGYTF.

V and J are TRBV7-2 and TRBJ1-1; 9 nucleotides line up with TRBD1. Trimming at V came to 4 bases and at J to 0 bases, leaving 15 bases not matched to a gene. The CDR3 extends over 19 amino acids. CDR1 SGHTA and CDR2 FQGNSA come from the germline V gene. The CDR3 loop is CASSYRDRAWEGMNTEAFF. Written as DNA, the CDR3 is TGTGCCAGCAGCTACCGGGACAGGGCCTGGGAAGGGATGAACACTGAAGCTTTCTTT.

This clone has only a few counts. The chain uses TRBV18 and TRBJ2-5; 10 nucleotides match TRBD1. CDR1 and CDR2 (germline): KGHSH, LQKENI. V lost 0 bases to trimming and J lost 5 bases; unmatched junction nucleotides: 6. The CDR3 spans 16 residues. Written as DNA, the CDR3 is TGTGCCAGCTCACCACCTGGGACAGGGGAGAAGGAGACCCAGTACTTC. Amino acid sequence: CASSPPGTGEKETQYF. Full variable domain (outside the CDR3, taken from reference TRBV18 and TRBJ2-5): NAGVMQNPRHLVRRRGQEARLRCSPMKGHSHVYWYRQLPEEGLKFMVYLQKENIIDESGMPKERFSAEFPKEGPSILRIQQVVRGDSAAYFCASSPPGTGEKETQYFGPGTRLLVL.

The chain employs TRBV12-5 and TRBJ1-1; TRBD1 might be the D (5 bases). Germline V lookup: CDR1 LGHNT, CDR2 FRNRAP. Trimming removed 2 bases at V and 4 bases at J, with 17 bases between. The CDR3 consists of 16 residues. The CDR3, as DNA: TGTGCTAGTGGTTTGATCCTATCCCCGGGGGGCACTGAAGCTTTCTTT. This translates into CASGLILSPGGTEAFF.

The genes are TRBV7-9 and TRBJ2-5; 7 positions match TRBD2. Per germline, CDR1 SEHNR and CDR2 FQNEAQ (reference sequence). The V and J ends lost 5 bases and 4 bases, in that order; junction bases with no gene match: 10. The CDR3 has 15 amino acids. The CDR3, as DNA: TGTGCCAGCAGCCACGGGAGGTCGGAGGGAGAGACCCAGTACTTC. This encodes CASSHGRSEGETQYF.

The V call is TRBV2, the J call TRBJ2-3; D gene unclear. CDR1 is SNHLY, CDR2 FYNNEI, per germline. The CDR3 runs 12 residues. V was trimmed by 6 bases and J by 2 bases, leaving 6 bases between them. The CDR3 region has the DNA TGTGCCAGCAGCCAGGCCACAGATACGCAGTATTTT. Translating gives CASSQATDTQYF. The full variable domain, in which reference TRBV2 and TRBJ2-3 provide the parts outside the CDR3, is EPEVTQTPSHQVTQMGQEVILRCVPISNHLYFYWYRQILGQKVEFLVSFYNNEISEKSEIFDDQFSVERPDGSNFTLKIRSTKLEDSAMYFCASSQATDTQYFGPGTRLTVL.

The chain uses TRBV18 and TRBJ1-5; D gene unclear. CDR1 and CDR2 from the germline V gene are KGHSH and LQKENI. This CDR3 is 14 amino acids long. The germline V and J ends were trimmed by 3 bases and 5 bases, with 11 bases remaining between them. The DNA of the CDR3 is TGTGCCAGCTCACCGGGCAGCCCTCATCAGCCCCAGCATTTT. This translates into CASSPGSPHQPQHF. The full variable domain, with the rest looked up from reference TRBV18 and TRBJ1-5, is NAGVMQNPRHLVRRRGQEARLRCSPMKGHSHVYWYRQLPEEGLKFMVYLQKENIIDESGMPKERFSAEFPKEGPSILRIQQVVRGDSAAYFCASSPGSPHQPQHFGDGTRLSIL.